The clone carrying this T cell receptor beta chain was found once. Sample treatment: oral pan-JAK inhibitor, 5-10 mg twice daily. In germline, CDR1 is MNHEY, CDR2 SVGAGI. The CDR3 has 14 amino acids. V lost 5 bases, J lost 6 bases, and 14 bases lay in between. Investigators isolated RNA and reverse transcribed it into cDNA to act as the sequencing template. Here immunoSEQ multiplex PCR was the method, and the copy in TCRdb shows in-frame clones only, minus some. The sample contains under 200,000 clones, approximately 65% of which appear only once. These data originate in a study of CD8+ T cells in alopecia areata.

The sequence derives from a human donor with alopecia areata. The chain uses TRBV6-5 and TRBJ1-5; D perhaps matches TRBD1 (6 bases). Sample: CD4+ T cells sorted from blood, taken at week 4, from a patient treated with tofacitinib. The CDR3 DNA reads as TGTGCCAGCAGTGAAGTCAGCAGGGGTCAGCCCCAGCATTTT. This codes for CASSEVSRGQPQHF.